The next 17 T cell receptor beta chains were all read from a single sample in a study of shared clonotypes between healthy human individuals. Only in-frame clones appear in the TCRdb table, and some are missing; sequencing was by immunoSEQ multiplex PCR. This sample has about 2 million clones, with 85% to 95% found just once. Material for sequencing was naive CD4+ T cells sorted from blood. Stated subset: CD45RA+ positively selected. These receptors came from a man younger than 35 in good health.

In this sample, this clone turned up once. J is TRBJ2-1 and V is TRBV29-1; TRBD2 is a possible D gene (5 bases). V was trimmed by 7 bases and J by 8 bases, leaving 12 bases between them. The CDR3 is 11 residues long. Germline CDR1 reads SQVTM; CDR2 reads ANQGSEA. CDR3: CSGRSAYEQFF. The CDR3 DNA reads TGCAGCGGGAGGTCGGCCTATGAGCAGTTCTTC.

CDR3 loop: CASSLRGVAGNTIYF. The CDR3 bases are TGCGCCAGCAGCCTGCGAGGGGTGGCAGGAAACACCATATATTTT. The J gene is TRBJ1-3, the V gene TRBV4-1; D is possibly TRBD1 (5 bases). Trimming shortened V by 4 bases and J by 4 bases, and 14 bases separated the two germline ends. The CDR3 sequence is 15 residues long. The germline V gene encodes CDR1 MGHRA and CDR2 YSYEKL.

The V call is TRBV18, the J call TRBJ1-6; D unresolved. The germline V gene has CDR1 KGHSH and CDR2 LQKENI. The V and J ends lost 3 bases and 1 base respectively, with 16 bases between them. This CDR3 is 18 amino acids long. Here the CDR3 reads CASSPLSAAGSYNSPLHF. CDR3 DNA: TGTGCCAGCTCACCCCTATCCGCCGCTGGTTCCTATAATTCACCCCTCCACTTT.

The chain joins TRBV12-5 to TRBJ2-1; D gene uncertain. This CDR3 comprises 14 residues. Germline V lookup: CDR1 LGHNT, CDR2 FRNRAP. Trimming pared 2 bases from V and 4 bases from J, leaving 9 bases between. CDR3 amino acids: CASGLIGSYNEQFF. The CDR3 DNA sequence: TGTGCTAGTGGTTTGATCGGGTCATACAATGAGCAGTTCTTC.

This chain links TRBV30 with TRBJ1-4, with a tentative D call TRBD1 (5 bases). The CDR3 runs 13 residues. Germline V CDR1 and CDR2: GTSNPN, SVGIG (reference sequence). V was trimmed by 2 bases and J by 8 bases, leaving 12 bases between them. The chain's CDR3 is CAWSRGGTEKLFF. CDR3 nucleotides: TGTGCCTGGAGTCGGGGGGGTACGGAAAAACTGTTTTTT.

The CDR3 DNA reads as TGTGCCAGCAGGACAGGGGGGACGGAGGAGACCCAGTACTTC. This gives the protein CASRTGGTEETQYF. The genes are TRBV28 and TRBJ2-7; 9 bases align to TRBD1. The J call is doubtful: the DNA matches TRBJ2-5 better. The germline gives CDR1 MDHEN, CDR2 SYDVKM. The CDR3 consists of 14 residues.

This chain uses TRBV7-2 with TRBJ2-4; D perhaps matches TRBD1 (6 bases). Germline loops: CDR1 SGHTA, CDR2 FQGNSA. The CDR3 is 15 residues long. Trimming removed 1 base from V and 8 bases from J, with 15 bases in between. CDR3 sequence reads: CASSLVGQMGHIQYF. Written as DNA, the CDR3 is TGTGCCAGCAGCTTAGTAGGACAGATGGGGCACATTCAGTACTTC.

As DNA, the CDR3 is TGTGCCAGCAGTGAAGGGGGGGCTTCTGCCTACGAGCAGTACTTC. Residues: CASSEGGASAYEQYF. The rearrangement joins TRBV2 to TRBJ2-7; D could derive from TRBD1 or TRBD2 (6 bases each). This CDR3 has 15 residues. CDR1 SNHLY and CDR2 FYNNEI come from the germline V gene. V lost 1 base and J lost 2, with 12 bases in between.

V is TRBV11-2 and J is TRBJ1-1; D is uncertain. With 3 bases removed from V and 6 bases from J, the gap between germline ends came to 8 bases. The length of the CDR3 is 12 residues. Per the germline V gene, CDR1 is SGHAT and CDR2 is FQNNGV. This chain's CDR3 is CASSFSEAEAFF. Here the CDR3 DNA reads TGTGCCAGCAGCTTTTCCGAGGCTGAAGCTTTCTTT.

This sequence joins TRBV5-6 and TRBJ1-2; D is possibly TRBD1 (5 bases). Germline V gives CDR1 SGHDT, CDR2 YYEEEE. V was shortened by 4 bases and J by 4 bases, with 23 bases between the two germline ends. This CDR3 comprises 17 residues. This chain's CDR3 is CASSPRGDSEAIYGYTF. CDR3 in DNA: TGTGCCAGCAGCCCAAGAGGCGACAGCGAAGCTATCTATGGCTACACCTTC.

The chain has TRBV6-5 and TRBJ1-4; D is ambiguous. The CDR3 runs 13 residues. V lost 4 bases, J lost 8 bases, and 11 bases lay in between. Germline CDR1 reads MNHEY; CDR2 reads SVGAGI. The CDR3 bases are TGTGCCAGCAGTTCGCTCGTAATGGAAAAACTGTTTTTT. It codes for CASSSLVMEKLFF.

J is TRBJ1-2 and V is TRBV15; D perhaps matches TRBD1 (6 bases). The CDR3 loop spans 13 amino acids. V was trimmed by 2 bases and J by 8 bases, leaving 12 bases between them. Germline CDR1 and CDR2: LNHNV and YYDKDF (reference sequence). The CDR3 loop is CATSRIQGSGYTF. The CDR3 DNA reads TGTGCCACCAGCAGAATACAGGGAAGCGGCTACACCTTC.

The table lists this clone with a count of one. The CDR3 sequence is CASSVETGAASTDTQYF. CDR3 nucleotides: TGTGCCAGCAGCGTCGAGACAGGGGCCGCTAGCACAGATACGCAGTATTTT. The rearrangement uses TRBV9 and TRBJ2-3, with 8 bases fitting TRBD1. CDR1 is SGDLS, CDR2 YYNGEE, per germline. CDR3 length: 17 amino acids. The V gene end was trimmed by 2 bases and the J gene end by 0 bases; junction bases not matched to a gene: 8. Filled out from reference TRBV9 and TRBJ2-3, the complete variable domain reads DSGVTQTPKHLITATGQRVTLRCSPRSGDLSVYWYQQSLDQGLQFLIQYYNGEERAKGNILERFSAQQFPDLHSELNLSSLELGDSALYFCASSVETGAASTDTQYFGPGTRLTVL.

Points on this clone: The same CDR3 arises from other DNA sequences in this sample as well. This sequence joins TRBV19 and TRBJ1-6; 12 bases fit TRBD1. The CDR3 is 14 amino acids. Per germline, CDR1 LNHDA and CDR2 SQIVND (reference sequence). With V trimmed by 5 bases and J by 7 bases, 0 bases remained unmatched. The DNA for the CDR3 is TGTGCCAGTAGTGGGACAGGGGGCAATTCACCCCTCCACTTT. It encodes CASSGTGGNSPLHF.

The chain joins TRBV30 to TRBJ1-4; D remains ambiguous. V lost 4 bases, J lost 5 bases, and 14 bases lay in between. This CDR3 comprises 14 residues. CDR1 is GTSNPN, CDR2 SVGIG, per germline (reference sequence). CDR3 DNA sequence: TGTGCCTGGACCAATAGCAGGAGGAATGAAAAACTGTTTTTT. The encoded protein is CAWTNSRRNEKLFF.

The CDR3 protein is CASSQDWGISEKLFF. CDR3 nucleotides: TGTGCCAGCAGCCAAGATTGGGGAATTAGTGAAAAACTGTTTTTT. This chain links TRBV4-2 with TRBJ1-4, with unresolved D. Germline V gives CDR1 LGHNA, CDR2 YNFKEQ. The length of the CDR3 is 15 residues. Trimming pared 0 bases from V and 7 bases from J, leaving 12 bases between.

The chain couples TRBV4-3 to TRBJ2-6; no clear D. Germline values: CDR1 LGHNA, CDR2 YSLEER. This CDR3 comprises 18 residues. The V end lost 0 bases, the J end lost 3 bases, and 15 bases lay between the germline ends. The CDR3 reads CASSQESAPPYGANVLTF. Here the CDR3 DNA reads TGCGCCAGCAGCCAAGAATCCGCTCCCCCCTATGGGGCCAACGTCCTGACTTTC.